Following are 9 T cell receptor beta chains from one sample sequenced in a study of blood T cell repertoires in COVID-19. Assay used: immunoSEQ multiplex PCR; TCRdb lists only in-frame clones, some missing. This table holds 250,000 or so clones, 75% to 90% found once. Sequencing was performed on peripheral blood. The source is a man aged 25-45 years with COVID-19, enrolled during active disease.

V usage is TRBV19 and J usage is TRBJ1-4; weak D call: TRBD1 (6 bases). Per germline, CDR1 LNHDA and CDR2 SQIVND (reference sequence). This CDR3 contains 18 residues. V dropped 5 bases and J dropped 7 bases, with 26 bases sitting between them. CDR3 sequence reads: CASSPVTGIVSVAEKLFF. The CDR3 coding sequence is TGTGCCAGTAGTCCTGTAACAGGGATCGTATCGGTTGCTGAAAAACTGTTTTTT.

The rearrangement joins TRBV7-2 to TRBJ1-5; D is uncertain. The V gene's germline CDR1 is SGHTA and CDR2 FQGNSA. V lost 1 base, J lost 3 bases, and 13 bases lay in between. This CDR3 contains 16 residues. The CDR3 DNA sequence: TGTGCCAGCAGCTTAGGGGAGGGTTCGAACAATCAGCCCCAGCATTTT. It yields the protein CASSLGEGSNNQPQHF.

This clone occurred once. V and J are TRBV19 and TRBJ1-1, with D possibly being TRBD1 (6 bases). V lost 6 bases to trimming and J lost 3 bases, with 14 bases between them. The CDR3 is 14 amino acids. Germline V lookup: CDR1 LNHDA, CDR2 SQIVND (reference sequence). The DNA of the CDR3 is TGTGCCAGTAGGAAACAGGGCCCGGACACTGAAGCTTTCTTT. This gives the protein CASRKQGPDTEAFF.

The V gene is TRBV5-4, the J gene TRBJ1-1, with TRBD1 matching 9 bases. Germline CDR1 is SGHNT and CDR2 is YYREEE (reference sequence). Trimming removed 5 bases from V and 0 bases from J; junction bases left unmatched: 11. The length of the CDR3 is 17 residues. As DNA, the CDR3 is TGTGCCAGCAGTCGCGGACAGGGGCCACCCATGAACACTGAAGCTTTCTTT. Translated, it gives CASSRGQGPPMNTEAFF.

This chain joins TRBV19 and TRBJ1-6; D unclear. The germline V gene encodes CDR1 LNHDA and CDR2 SQIVND (reference sequence). This CDR3 has 13 amino acids. The V end was cut by 4 bases, the J end by 6 bases, with 7 bases between. Written as DNA, the CDR3 is TGTGCCAGTAGTAACGGGGTTAATTCACCCCTCCACTTT. It yields the protein CASSNGVNSPLHF.

This chain connects TRBV6-2 or TRBV6-3 to TRBJ2-7; no firm D call. Germline V gene sequence: CDR1 MNHEY, CDR2 SVGEGT. Deletions cut 4 bases from V and 6 bases from J, with 10 bases between. This CDR3 has 12 residues. CDR3 DNA: TGTGCCAGCAGTTTCCGGTTACTCGAGCAGTACTTC. This gives the protein CASSFRLLEQYF.

This chain connects TRBV7-6 to TRBJ1-1, with D maybe TRBD1 (5 bases). V lost 5 bases and J lost 4, with 8 bases in between. Looked up from germline, CDR1 is SGHVS and CDR2 is FNYEAQ. CDR3 size: 12 residues. CDR3 DNA sequence: TGTGCCAGCAGCCCTAGGGGCACTGAAGCTTTCTTT. Amino acid sequence: CASSPRGTEAFF.

The rearrangement joins TRBV15 to TRBJ1-1; D gene unclear. The CDR3 extends over 15 amino acids. CDR1 LNHNV and CDR2 YYDKDF come from the germline V gene (reference sequence). V lost 2 bases, J lost 5 bases, and 15 bases lay in between. The CDR3 loop is CATSRPVAGWTEAFF. CDR3 DNA: TGTGCCACCAGCAGACCCGTGGCAGGCTGGACTGAAGCTTTCTTT.

The V call is TRBV30, the J call TRBJ1-2; TRBD1 matches at 10 bases. This CDR3 spans 17 amino acids. Losses at the gene ends were 2 bases for V and 1 base for J; bases not matched to a gene: 10. Germline CDR1 is GTSNPN and CDR2 is SVGIG (reference sequence). The CDR3 sequence is CAWSSLRQGAFNYGYTF. The CDR3 coding sequence is TGTGCCTGGAGTTCTCTAAGACAGGGGGCATTTAACTATGGCTACACCTTC.